This TCR beta chain stems from a study of technical replicates of blood from several donors. TCRdb's copy holds only in-frame clones and misses some; the assay was immunoSEQ multiplex PCR. The table lists about 79,000 clones, 85% to 95% of them singletons. The CDR3 spans 14 residues. Germline CDR1 reads MNHEY; CDR2 reads SMNVEV (reference sequence). J gave up 3 bases and V 10 bases, and 10 bases lay outside the gene matches. The specimen sequenced was T cells isolated from PBMCs. The chain couples TRBV27 to TRBJ2-3; 7 bases are shared with TRBD1. The TCR comes from a human donor in good health. As DNA, the CDR3 is TGTGCCAACCTGTTCGACAGGGTGACAGATACGCAGTATTTT. Translated: CANLFDRVTDTQYF.